Shown below are 6 T cell receptor beta chains from a single sample sequenced in a study of blood T cell repertoires in COVID-19. Profiled with immunoSEQ multiplex PCR; TCRdb holds only in-frame clones, not every one. The sample carries tens of thousands of clones, roughly 80% recorded once. The sequencing input was peripheral blood. The receptor set was obtained from a man aged 50 to 60 with acute or convalescent COVID-19.

V is TRBV6-4 and J is TRBJ1-1; perhaps TRBD1 as D (5 bases). Trimming pared 5 bases from V and 4 bases from J, leaving 11 bases between. This CDR3 has 13 residues. Germline-derived CDR1 and CDR2 are MRHNA and SNTAGT. In DNA, the CDR3 is TGTGCCAGCAGTCTCAGGGATGGCACTGAAGCTTTCTTT. Its translation is CASSLRDGTEAFF.

The chain couples TRBV19 to TRBJ1-3, with 7 bases lining up with TRBD1. Germline assignment: CDR1 LNHDA and CDR2 SQIVND (reference sequence). V lost 6 bases and J lost 2; bases outside the gene matches: 4. The CDR3 loop spans 14 amino acids. The CDR3 nucleotides are TGTGCCAGTAGCCCTGACAGGGCTGGAAACACCATATATTTT. This gives the protein CASSPDRAGNTIYF.

V gene TRBV11-1 combines with J gene TRBJ2-5, with a tentative D call TRBD1 (5 bases). Per the germline V gene, CDR1 is SGHAT and CDR2 is FQDESV (reference sequence). V dropped 1 base and J dropped 7 bases, with 16 bases sitting between them. The CDR3 loop spans 15 amino acids. CDR3 nucleotide sequence: TGTGCCAGCAGCTTAGGGGTTGGGGCCCTAGGGACCCAGTACTTC. It is translated as CASSLGVGALGTQYF. Combining the CDR3 with reference TRBV11-1 and TRBJ2-5 gives the whole variable domain EAEVAQSPRYKITEKSQAVAFWCDPISGHATLYWYRQILGQGPELLVQFQDESVVDDSQLPKDRFSAERLKGVDSTLKIQPAELGDSAMYLCASSLGVGALGTQYFGPGTRLLVL.

The chain carries TRBV27 and TRBJ1-6; 8 positions agree with TRBD1. J lost 6 bases, V lost 5 bases, and 6 bases had no gene match. The germline V gene encodes CDR1 MNHEY and CDR2 SMNVEV (reference sequence). The CDR3 spans 15 residues. In DNA, the CDR3 is TGTGCCAGCAGTCAAAGGACAGGGAGTAATTCACCCCTCCACTTT. Its translation is CASSQRTGSNSPLHF.

V usage is TRBV5-1 and J usage is TRBJ2-7; D unclear. Trimming left V 0 bases short and J 2 bases short, with 15 bases between. The CDR3 has 16 residues. CDR1 and CDR2 from the germline V gene are SGHRS and YFSETQ. In nucleotides, the CDR3 is TGCGCCAGCAGCTTGGGAGGTATTAGCTTCACCTACGAGCAGTACTTC. It yields the protein CASSLGGISFTYEQYF.

The chain has TRBV4-3 and TRBJ2-3; 13 nucleotides align to TRBD2. V dropped 0 bases and J dropped 4; count of bases not matched to a gene: 7. The CDR3 is made up of 18 amino acids. Germline lookup yields CDR1 LGHNA and CDR2 YSLEER. The CDR3 spells CASSQDGGLAGRSDTQYF. The CDR3 DNA reads as TGCGCCAGCAGCCAAGATGGGGGACTAGCGGGGAGATCAGATACGCAGTATTTT.